The 27 T cell receptor beta chains below come from one sample, sequenced in a study of Ad26.COV2.S vaccination and SARS-CoV-2 variants. Assay used: immunoSEQ multiplex PCR; TCRdb lists only in-frame clones, some missing. This sample carries roughly 330,000 clones, 90% of them seen once, and the ten largest clones take roughly 6%. As to treatment: 15 to 20 received Ad26.COV2.S at low or high dose, single or two shots; five or six received placebo; per-sample allocation not given. All samples were drawn on day 63, counting from the first vaccine or placebo injection. This sample comprised peripheral blood, obtained in a trial of Ad26.COV2.S vaccine versus placebo. The receptors come from a person aged 18 to 59 who received the Ad26.COV2.S COVID-19 vaccine or a placebo.

The chain is built from TRBV6-5 and TRBJ2-1; 8 bases fit TRBD2. Germline V CDR1 and CDR2: MNHEY, SVGAGI. Trimming took 2 bases from V and 8 from J; bases not matched to a gene: 8. This CDR3 contains 15 residues. The CDR3 DNA sequence: TGTGCCAGCAGTTACGCGGGGGGCTTTGGGGATGAGCAGTTCTTC. Translating it yields CASSYAGGFGDEQFF.

The CDR3 is CASSVAPRPSGANVLTF. CDR3 nucleotide sequence: TGTGCCAGCAGCGTAGCCCCTAGACCCTCTGGGGCCAACGTCCTGACTTTC. V gene TRBV9 combines with J gene TRBJ2-6, with D unclear. The length of the CDR3 is 17 residues. CDR1 is SGDLS and CDR2 is YYNGEE in the germline V gene. Trimming pared 0 bases from V and 0 bases from J, leaving 10 bases between.

CDR3 protein: CASSARGWALGGNQPQHF. CDR3 nucleotides: TGTGCCAGTAGTGCCCGTGGGTGGGCCCTAGGCGGCAATCAGCCCCAGCATTTT. The rearrangement links TRBV19 to TRBJ1-5; D is uncertain. V lost 5 bases and J 2 bases, leaving 22 bases between the germline ends. This CDR3 comprises 18 residues. Per the germline V gene, CDR1 is LNHDA and CDR2 is SQIVND (reference sequence).

Here the CDR3 DNA reads TGTGCCAGCAGCCCTAGGACTAGCGGGAGCCACAATGAGCAGTTCTTC. Protein sequence: CASSPRTSGSHNEQFF. V gene TRBV7-2 combines with J gene TRBJ2-1; 13 bases align to TRBD2. Trimming at V came to 5 bases and at J to 5 bases, leaving 6 bases not matched to a gene. Germline CDR1 reads SGHTA; CDR2 reads FQGNSA. The CDR3 consists of 16 residues.

The chain carries TRBV11-3 and TRBJ1-1; tentatively, D is TRBD1 (6 bases). V shed 5 bases and J shed 0 bases, with 10 bases lying between them. CDR3 length equals 14 residues. The germline gives CDR1 SGHNT, CDR2 YENEEA. CDR3 in DNA: TGTGCCAGCAGCACACAGGGATTGAACACTGAAGCTTTCTTT. It codes for CASSTQGLNTEAFF.

This clone has just one count. The rearrangement uses TRBV11-2 and TRBJ2-5; D is unresolved. Trimming removed 4 bases at V and 1 base at J, with 10 bases between. This CDR3 is built from 14 residues. Germline CDR1 SGHAT, CDR2 FQNNGV. CDR3 coding DNA: TGTGCCAGCAGCTCCCTAAGAACCCAAGAGACCCAGTACTTC. This gives the protein CASSSLRTQETQYF.

The rearrangement links TRBV6-5 to TRBJ1-3, with D possibly TRBD1 on 5 matching bases. CDR3 size: 14 residues. Germline CDR1 MNHEY, CDR2 SVGAGI. Trimming left V 5 bases short and J 4 bases short, with 12 bases between. CDR3 protein: CASSPPGGGNTIYF. The CDR3 DNA sequence: TGTGCCAGCAGTCCCCCGGGGGGGGGAAACACCATATATTTT.

This chain connects TRBV6-2 or TRBV6-3 to TRBJ1-5; unclear D gene. The CDR3 is made up of 13 amino acids. Trimming took 6 bases from V and 3 from J, leaving 9 bases between them. In germline, CDR1 is MNHEY, CDR2 SVGEGT. CDR3 nucleotide sequence: TGTGCCAGCAGCGTGCCGCCCAATCAGCCCCAGCATTTT. Its protein is CASSVPPNQPQHF.

This clone has just one count. Here the CDR3 DNA reads TGTGCCAGTAGGTCGGACAGGGGGAACACTGAAGCTTTCTTT. Protein: CASRSDRGNTEAFF. The rearrangement uses TRBV19 and TRBJ1-1; 9 bases agree with TRBD1. Germline assignment: CDR1 LNHDA and CDR2 SQIVND (reference sequence). The CDR3 is 14 amino acids. J gave up 1 base and V 6 bases, and 3 bases lay outside the gene matches.

The chain uses TRBV7-2 and TRBJ1-2, with TRBD1 matching over 7 bases. J lost 0 bases, V lost 0 bases, and 1 base had no gene match. The CDR3 extends over 15 amino acids. Germline values: CDR1 SGHTA, CDR2 FQGNSA. CDR3 in amino acids: CASSLARGSNYGYTF. The CDR3 nucleotides read TGTGCCAGCAGCTTAGCCAGGGGGTCTAACTATGGCTACACCTTC.

The chain is built from TRBV6-5 and TRBJ1-5; 10 nucleotides agree with TRBD1. The CDR3 covers 14 residues. V lost 6 bases to trimming and J lost 5 bases; unmatched junction nucleotides: 4. Looked up from germline, CDR1 is MNHEY and CDR2 is SVGAGI. The CDR3 spells CASSGDRGYQPQHF. The CDR3 DNA sequence: TGTGCCAGCAGCGGGGACAGGGGTTATCAGCCCCAGCATTTT.

The chain recombines TRBV7-2 with TRBJ1-2; TRBD1 aligns across 7 bases. The CDR3 covers 15 residues. Germline trimming cut 1 base from V and 7 bases from J; bases unmatched to any gene: 9. From germline, CDR1 is SGHTA and CDR2 FQGNSA. For the CDR3, the DNA is TGTGCCAGCAGCTTAGGAGTTACAGGGGTCGGTGGCTACACCTTC. As protein: CASSLGVTGVGGYTF.

V usage is TRBV30 and J usage is TRBJ1-3, with D possibly matching TRBD1 (6 bases). Germline lookup yields CDR1 GTSNPN and CDR2 SVGIG (reference sequence). V gave up 2 bases and J gave up 0 bases, with 20 bases separating them. This CDR3 has 18 amino acids. The chain's CDR3 is CAWSPSPGALYSGNTIYF. The CDR3 nucleotides are TGTGCCTGGAGTCCCTCCCCGGGGGCACTTTACTCTGGAAACACCATATATTTT.

This chain uses TRBV7-6 with TRBJ2-5; 11 positions match TRBD2. Unmatched junction bases numbered 5, after V lost 4 bases and J lost 1 base. The length of the CDR3 is 16 residues. Germline values: CDR1 SGHVS, CDR2 FNYEAQ. CDR3 region: CASSSLAGASQETQYF. CDR3 nucleotide sequence: TGTGCCAGCAGCTCACTAGCGGGAGCTAGCCAAGAGACCCAGTACTTC.

The chain combines TRBV2 with TRBJ2-5, with 11 bases fitting TRBD2. The germline CDR1 and CDR2 sequences are SNHLY and FYNNEI. With 6 bases clipped from V and 5 bases from J, the junction kept 11 bases outside the gene matches. The CDR3 spans 16 residues. The CDR3 spells CASRGTSGSRGETQYF. As DNA, the CDR3 is TGTGCCAGCAGGGGAACTAGCGGGAGCCGCGGGGAGACCCAGTACTTC. Combining the CDR3 with reference TRBV2 and TRBJ2-5 gives the whole variable domain EPEVTQTPSHQVTQMGQEVILRCVPISNHLYFYWYRQILGQKVEFLVSFYNNEISEKSEIFDDQFSVERPDGSNFTLKIRSTKLEDSAMYFCASRGTSGSRGETQYFGPGTRLLVL.

J is TRBJ1-2 and V is TRBV27; 7 nucleotides line up with TRBD1. Germline V CDR1 and CDR2: MNHEY, SMNVEV (reference sequence). The ends lost 5 bases at V and 6 bases at J; junction bases unmatched: 6. CDR3 length: 13 residues. DNA of the CDR3: TGTGCCAGCAGTCCGCGACAGGGCAATGGCTACACCTTC. Encoded protein: CASSPRQGNGYTF.

This chain joins TRBV7-9 and TRBJ2-3, with TRBD2 as a possible D gene (6 bases). The germline CDR1 and CDR2 sequences are SEHNR and FQNEAQ (reference sequence). The germline V and J ends were trimmed by 8 bases and 4 bases, with 16 bases remaining between them. CDR3 size: 14 residues. Written as DNA, the CDR3 is TGTGCCAGCCCTTCACCGGGAGTTCCAGATACGCAGTATTTT. Protein product: CASPSPGVPDTQYF.

This sequence joins TRBV4-1 and TRBJ1-5; D is unclear. Germline V CDR1 and CDR2: MGHRA, YSYEKL. The CDR3 runs 16 residues. Trimming removed 0 bases at V and 0 bases at J, with 9 bases between. The DNA of the CDR3 is TGCGCCAGCAGCCAAGAATCGGGGAATAGCAATCAGCCCCAGCATTTT. Translation: CASSQESGNSNQPQHF.

CDR3 coding DNA: TGTGCCAGCAGCTTATCACGGTCCAGCTCCTACAATGAGCAGTTCTTC. Translated, it gives CASSLSRSSSYNEQFF. This rearrangement joins TRBV7-3 to TRBJ2-1; D unclear. The V end was cut by 2 bases, the J end by 0 bases, with 11 bases between. The CDR3 contains 16 residues. Germline V gene lookup returns CDR1 SGHTA and CDR2 FQGTGA. The variable domain in full, with the rest retrieved from reference TRBV7-3 and TRBJ2-1, is GAGVSQTPSNKVTEKGKYVELRCDPISGHTALYWYRQSLGQGPEFLIYFQGTGAADDSGLPNDRFFAVRPEGSVSTLKIQRTERGDSAVYLCASSLSRSSSYNEQFFGPGTRLTVL.

This rearrangement joins TRBV11-2 to TRBJ2-1; no definite D call. The CDR3 is 16 amino acids. Trimming stripped 1 base from V and 4 bases from J, with 14 bases between. Germline V gives CDR1 SGHAT, CDR2 FQNNGV. The CDR3 spells CASSLVMGKGYNEQFF. CDR3 DNA sequence: TGTGCCAGCAGCTTAGTGATGGGGAAGGGTTACAATGAGCAGTTCTTC.

This clone has a single count. The chain is built from TRBV5-5 and TRBJ2-7; D gene unclear. The CDR3 spans 15 residues. Trimming removed 2 bases from V and 5 bases from J, with 17 bases in between. The V gene's germline CDR1 is SGHKS and CDR2 YYEKEE (reference sequence). The DNA of the CDR3 is TGTGCCAGCAGCTTCAATCCTGGGGTTTCTGACGAGCAGTACTTC. It encodes CASSFNPGVSDEQYF.

V and J are TRBV4-2 and TRBJ2-1; 7 positions match TRBD1. Losses at the gene ends were 0 bases for V and 2 bases for J; bases not matched to a gene: 4. The CDR3 is 16 residues long. Germline CDR1 and CDR2: LGHNA and YNFKEQ. In nucleotides, the CDR3 is TGTGCCAGCAGCCAAGAAAGGGGGCAGGCCTACAATGAGCAGTTCTTC. It specifies CASSQERGQAYNEQFF.

V and J are TRBV7-9 and TRBJ2-3, with D possibly matching TRBD2 (5 bases). Germline-derived CDR1 and CDR2 are SEHNR and FQNEAQ (reference sequence). V lost 7 bases to trimming and J lost 5 bases, with 10 bases between them. CDR3 size: 12 residues. The CDR3, as DNA: TGTGCCAGCACCCTGGCGGGAGATACGCAGTATTTT. Translating it yields CASTLAGDTQYF.

V gene TRBV7-8 combines with J gene TRBJ2-7; the D call may be TRBD1 or TRBD2 (5 bases each). The CDR3 runs to 14 residues. Trimming stripped 7 bases from V and 3 bases from J, with 16 bases between. Germline values: CDR1 SGHVS, CDR2 FQNEAQ. CDR3 DNA sequence: TGTGCCAGCACCCCCGGGGCAGCCTACTACGAGCAGTACTTC. Residues: CASTPGAAYYEQYF.

This chain connects TRBV4-1 to TRBJ1-3; D not certain. The V end lost 4 bases, the J end lost 0 bases, and 16 bases lay between the germline ends. CDR3 length: 17 amino acids. Germline V lookup: CDR1 MGHRA, CDR2 YSYEKL. CDR3 loop: CASSPAMKTFSGNTIYF. As DNA, the CDR3 is TGCGCCAGCAGCCCGGCGATGAAAACGTTCTCTGGAAACACCATATATTTT.

This chain uses TRBV4-3 with TRBJ2-1, with TRBD1 as a possible D gene (6 bases). Trimming left V 0 bases short and J 8 bases short, with 11 bases between. This CDR3 comprises 14 residues. Germline CDR1 is LGHNA and CDR2 is YSLEER. CDR3 sequence (DNA): TGCGCCAGCAGCCAAGAAAAGGGGGACGATGAGCAGTTCTTC. The encoded protein is CASSQEKGDDEQFF.

The chain joins TRBV4-3 to TRBJ1-2; D gene unclear. The V end lost 0 bases, the J end lost 4 bases, and 12 bases lay between the germline ends. This CDR3 has 15 amino acids. Per the germline V gene, CDR1 is LGHNA and CDR2 is YSLEER. CDR3 protein: CASSQDETPSYGYTF. The DNA for the CDR3 is TGCGCCAGCAGCCAAGACGAAACACCTAGCTATGGCTACACCTTC.